One sample yielded the 18 T cell receptor beta chains listed below, sequenced in a study of control samples from healthy donors and cancer patients. Using immunoSEQ multiplex PCR, the repertoire was profiled, and TCRdb retains in-frame clones only, with some absent. The sample lists 63,000 or so clones; about nine tenths were seen once. Sequences were obtained from PBMCs. These receptors all stem from a man aged 55 to 70 with colorectal cancer.

The CDR3 bases are TGTGCCAGCCTTACGACAGGGTACGAGCAGTACTTC. This codes for CASLTTGYEQYF. This chain uses TRBV2 with TRBJ2-7; 7 positions match TRBD1. The CDR3 contains 12 residues. CDR1 SNHLY and CDR2 FYNNEI come from the germline V gene. The V and J ends lost 8 bases and 4 bases, in that order; junction bases with no gene match: 5.

V is TRBV7-6 and J is TRBJ2-2; no clear D. With 1 base removed from V and 6 bases from J, the gap between germline ends came to 9 bases. Germline CDR1 is SGHVS and CDR2 is FNYEAQ. The CDR3 covers 14 residues. CDR3 DNA: TGTGCCAGCAGCTTAGGGGCCCAGTCCGGGGAGCTGTTTTTT. It codes for CASSLGAQSGELFF.

The chain joins TRBV7-9 to TRBJ2-7; either TRBD1 or TRBD2 may fit D (5 bases each). This CDR3 is built from 14 residues. CDR1 SEHNR and CDR2 FQNEAQ come from the germline V gene (reference sequence). Trimming left V 5 bases short and J 0 bases short, with 11 bases between. CDR3 nucleotides: TGTGCCAGCAGCCGAGAGGGGCCCTCCTACGAGCAGTACTTC. Translated: CASSREGPSYEQYF.

The CDR3, as DNA: TGCGCCAGCGGGCTGGGGACAGGGAACACTGAAGCTTTCTTT. Protein product: CASGLGTGNTEAFF. The chain links TRBV4-1 to TRBJ1-1; 8 bases are shared with TRBD1. Germline values: CDR1 MGHRA, CDR2 YSYEKL. The CDR3 is 14 amino acids. V lost 8 bases to trimming and J lost 1 base; unmatched junction nucleotides: 6.

The V gene is TRBV5-6, the J gene TRBJ2-2; no clear D gene. Trimming shortened V by 2 bases and J by 4 bases, and 9 bases separated the two germline ends. Germline CDR1 is SGHDT and CDR2 is YYEEEE. This CDR3 is built from 14 residues. Written as DNA, the CDR3 is TGTGCCAGCAGCTTTCTTGCCACCACCGGGGAGCTGTTTTTT. Translation: CASSFLATTGELFF.

The chain couples TRBV7-9 to TRBJ2-7, with 9 bases that match TRBD1. Germline V gene data show CDR1 as SEHNR and CDR2 as FQNEAQ (reference sequence). The CDR3 spans 17 residues. J was trimmed by 3 bases and V by 1 base; bases with no gene match: 10. The CDR3 protein is CASSLETGGMRLYEQYF. The DNA of the CDR3 is TGTGCCAGCAGCTTAGAGACAGGGGGGATGCGACTCTACGAGCAGTACTTC.

This clone was detected only a few times. The chain carries TRBV10-1 and TRBJ1-5; D may be TRBD1 (6 bases). The CDR3 spans 13 residues. Between the trimmed V and J ends, which lost 2 bases and 4 bases, there was a span of 6 bases. Germline V gives CDR1 WNHNN, CDR2 SYGVQD (reference sequence). CDR3 nucleotides: TGCGCCAGCAGTGAGGGACAGAATCAGCCCCAGCATTTT. This sequence encodes CASSEGQNQPQHF.

The chain couples TRBV11-2 to TRBJ1-3; D not resolved. Trimming shortened V by 0 bases and J by 2 bases, and 11 bases separated the two germline ends. This CDR3 region has 16 residues. Per germline, CDR1 SGHAT and CDR2 FQNNGV. Written as DNA, the CDR3 is TGTGCCAGCAGCTTAGATCGAATTGAAACTGGAAACACCATATATTTT. Translating gives CASSLDRIETGNTIYF.

V is TRBV20-1 and J is TRBJ2-7; unclear D gene. The CDR3 spans 12 residues. Germline V CDR1 and CDR2: DFQATT, SNEGSKA (reference sequence). Trimming shortened V by 3 bases and J by 2 bases, and 8 bases separated the two germline ends. CDR3 nucleotide sequence: TGCAGTGCTAGTGCCGATCCCTACGAGCAGTACTTC. This encodes CSASADPYEQYF.

This sequence joins TRBV2 and TRBJ1-1; D not certain. The CDR3 totals 12 residues. CDR1 is SNHLY, CDR2 FYNNEI, per germline. V lost 6 bases to trimming and J lost 0 bases, with 5 bases between them. CDR3 sequence (DNA): TGTGCCAGCAGGAGGATGAACACTGAAGCTTTCTTT. Translated, it gives CASRRMNTEAFF.

V and J are TRBV12-3 or TRBV12-4 and TRBJ2-7; TRBD1 matches 8 bases. Unmatched junction bases numbered 3, after V lost 6 bases and J lost 2 bases. This CDR3 is built from 13 residues. This chain's CDR3 is CASSLQGAYEQYF. The DNA for the CDR3 is TGTGCCAGCAGCCTACAGGGGGCCTACGAGCAGTACTTC.

The rearrangement links TRBV20-1 to TRBJ2-5; 8 nucleotides align to TRBD1. The CDR3 is 18 amino acids. Trimming at V came to 3 bases and at J to 4 bases, leaving 19 bases not matched to a gene. From germline, CDR1 is DFQATT and CDR2 SNEGSKA (reference sequence). The CDR3 nucleotides are TGCAGTGCTAGTTACCCACGGTCGGCCAGGGGGCTGAGAGAGACCCAGTACTTC. Its protein product is CSASYPRSARGLRETQYF.

This chain joins TRBV15 and TRBJ2-2; D is possibly TRBD1 (5 bases). Trimming left V 5 bases short and J 5 bases short, with 18 bases between. This CDR3 comprises 16 residues. Per germline, CDR1 LNHNV and CDR2 YYDKDF (reference sequence). The CDR3 region has the DNA TGTGCCACCAGCGGCTATACAGGTGGTGGGACCGGGGAGCTGTTTTTT. The encoded protein is CATSGYTGGGTGELFF.

This clone has a handful of counts. The chain uses TRBV5-1 and TRBJ2-3, with TRBD1 identical over 9 bases. With V trimmed by 4 bases and J by 0 bases, 3 bases remained unmatched. Germline CDR1 reads SGHRS; CDR2 reads YFSETQ. The CDR3 has 15 amino acids. CDR3 protein: CASSEGQGSTDTQYF. CDR3 sequence (DNA): TGCGCCAGCAGCGAGGGACAGGGAAGCACAGATACGCAGTATTTT.

The rearrangement uses TRBV7-9 and TRBJ1-1, with D unresolved. The V end was cut by 1 base, the J end by 5 bases, with 8 bases between. This CDR3 is 13 amino acids long. Germline CDR1 SEHNR, CDR2 FQNEAQ (reference sequence). CDR3 loop: CASSLVEVTEAFF. CDR3 sequence (DNA): TGTGCCAGCAGCTTAGTGGAGGTAACTGAAGCTTTCTTT. The complete variable domain, with remaining parts taken from reference TRBV7-9 and TRBJ1-1, reads DTGVSQNPRHKITKRGQNVTFRCDPISEHNRLYWYRQTLGQGPEFLTYFQNEAQLEKSRLLSDRFSAERPKGSFSTLEIQRTEQGDSAMYLCASSLVEVTEAFFGQGTRLTVV.

The CDR3 region has the DNA TGTGCCAGCAGCCCAGGGACAGGACCCAATGAAAAACTGTTTTTT. Translation: CASSPGTGPNEKLFF. The V gene is TRBV11-3, the J gene TRBJ1-4, with 8 bases fitting TRBD1. V lost 5 bases, J lost 5 bases, and 7 bases stayed unmatched. This CDR3 has 15 amino acids. Germline V gene lookup returns CDR1 SGHNT and CDR2 YENEEA.

The chain combines TRBV18 with TRBJ2-5; maybe TRBD2 (7 bases). Trimming left V 2 bases short and J 2 bases short, with 15 bases between. This CDR3 is 16 amino acids long. Germline assignment: CDR1 KGHSH and CDR2 LQKENI. The CDR3: CASSPVTGGPQETQYF. The CDR3 bases are TGTGCCAGCTCACCAGTTACGGGGGGCCCACAAGAGACCCAGTACTTC.

The chain recombines TRBV19 with TRBJ1-5; unclear D gene. CDR3 length equals 16 residues. Trimming cost V 3 bases and J 0 bases, with 12 bases left between them. The germline gives CDR1 LNHDA, CDR2 SQIVND (reference sequence). The CDR3 reads CASSIGTFYSNQPQHF. CDR3 sequence (DNA): TGTGCCAGTAGTATCGGAACCTTTTATAGCAATCAGCCCCAGCATTTT. Together with reference TRBV19 and TRBJ1-5, the CDR3 gives the full variable domain: DGGITQSPKYLFRKEGQNVTLSCEQNLNHDAMYWYRQDPGQGLRLIYYSQIVNDFQKGDIAEGYSVSREKKESFPLTVTSAQKNPTAFYLCASSIGTFYSNQPQHFGDGTRLSIL.